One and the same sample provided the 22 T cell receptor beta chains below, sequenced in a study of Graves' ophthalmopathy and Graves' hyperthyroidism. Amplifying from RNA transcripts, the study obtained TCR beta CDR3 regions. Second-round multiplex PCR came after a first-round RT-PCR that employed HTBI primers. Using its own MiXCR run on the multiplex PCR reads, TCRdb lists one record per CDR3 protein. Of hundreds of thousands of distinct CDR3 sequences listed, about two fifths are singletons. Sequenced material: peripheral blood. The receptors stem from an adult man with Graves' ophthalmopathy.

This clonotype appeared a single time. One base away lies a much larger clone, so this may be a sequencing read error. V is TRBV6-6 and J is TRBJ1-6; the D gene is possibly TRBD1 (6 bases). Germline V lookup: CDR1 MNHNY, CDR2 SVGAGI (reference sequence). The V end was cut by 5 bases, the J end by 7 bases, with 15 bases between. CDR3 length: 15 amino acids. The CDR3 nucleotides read TGTGCCAGCAGTGAAAGTCAGGGGCGGAATTCACCCCTCCACTTT. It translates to CASSESQGRNSPLHF.

CDR3 sequence reads: CASSSSGDNTEAFF. CDR3 sequence (DNA): TGTGCCAGCAGCTCCTCTGGGGATAACACTGAAGCTTTCTTT. J is TRBJ1-1 and V is TRBV7-8; no clear D gene. Trimming removed 4 bases from V and 2 bases from J, with 11 bases in between. CDR3 length: 14 amino acids. Germline CDR1 SGHVS, CDR2 FQNEAQ. Complete variable domain (other parts from reference TRBV7-8 and TRBJ1-1): GAGVSQSPRYKVAKRGQDVALRCDPISGHVSLFWYQQALGQGPEFLTYFQNEAQLDKSGLPSDRFFAERPEGSVSTLKIQRTQQEDSAVYLCASSSSGDNTEAFFGQGTRLTVV.

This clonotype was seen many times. The CDR3 region has the DNA TGCAGTGCTACCAGGGCTACCTACGAGCAGTACTTC. Encoded protein: CSATRATYEQYF. The chain links TRBV20-1 to TRBJ2-7, with a tentative D call TRBD1 (5 bases). This CDR3 is built from 12 residues. Germline CDR1 reads DFQATT; CDR2 reads SNEGSKA (reference sequence). Deletions cut 4 bases from V and 2 bases from J, with 9 bases between.

CDR3 coding DNA: TGTGCCAGCGTTGGTCCAGAGTACCAAGAGACCCAGTACTTC. This translates into CASVGPEYQETQYF. The chain links TRBV25-1 to TRBJ2-5, with no clear D. V lost 8 bases, J lost 0 bases, and 13 bases lay in between. The V gene's germline CDR1 is MGHDK and CDR2 SYGVNS. The CDR3 extends over 14 amino acids. The whole variable domain, filled in from reference TRBV25-1 and TRBJ2-5, reads EADIYQTPRYLVIGTGKKITLECSQTMGHDKMYWYQQDPGMELHLIHYSYGVNSTEKGDLSSESTVSRIRTEHFPLTLESARPSHTSQYLCASVGPEYQETQYFGPGTRLLVL.

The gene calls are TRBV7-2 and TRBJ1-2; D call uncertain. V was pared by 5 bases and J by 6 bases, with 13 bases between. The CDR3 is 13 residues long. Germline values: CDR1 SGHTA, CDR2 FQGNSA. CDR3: CASSPRAADGYTF. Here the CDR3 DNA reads TGTGCCAGCAGCCCCCGGGCCGCCGATGGCTACACCTTC.

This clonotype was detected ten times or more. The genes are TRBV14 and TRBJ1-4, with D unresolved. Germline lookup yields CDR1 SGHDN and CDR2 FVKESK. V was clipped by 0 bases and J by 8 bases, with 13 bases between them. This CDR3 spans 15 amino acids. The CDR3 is CASSQDEGRREKLFF. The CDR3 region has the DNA TGTGCCAGCAGCCAAGACGAGGGAAGGAGGGAAAAACTGTTTTTT.

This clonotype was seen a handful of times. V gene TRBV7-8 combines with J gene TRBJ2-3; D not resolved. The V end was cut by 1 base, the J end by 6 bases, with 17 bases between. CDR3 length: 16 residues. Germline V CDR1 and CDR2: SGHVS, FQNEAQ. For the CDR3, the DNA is TGTGCCAGCAGCTTAGTTCACGGGTCAGAGAGGGATACGCAGTATTTT. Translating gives CASSLVHGSERDTQYF.

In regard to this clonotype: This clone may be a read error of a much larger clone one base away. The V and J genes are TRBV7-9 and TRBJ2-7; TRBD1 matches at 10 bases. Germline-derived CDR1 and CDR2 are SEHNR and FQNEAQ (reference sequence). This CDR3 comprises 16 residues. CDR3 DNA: TGTGCCAGCAGCTTAGTCCGACAGGGGGCCACCTACGAGCAGCACTTC. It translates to CASSLVRQGATYEQHF.

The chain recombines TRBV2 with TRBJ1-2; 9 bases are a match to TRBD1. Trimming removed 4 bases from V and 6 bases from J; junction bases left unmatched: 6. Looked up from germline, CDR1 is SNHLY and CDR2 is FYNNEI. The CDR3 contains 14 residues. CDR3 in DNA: TGTGCCAGCAGTGCCGGGACAGGGTTTCATGGCTACACCTTC. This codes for CASSAGTGFHGYTF.

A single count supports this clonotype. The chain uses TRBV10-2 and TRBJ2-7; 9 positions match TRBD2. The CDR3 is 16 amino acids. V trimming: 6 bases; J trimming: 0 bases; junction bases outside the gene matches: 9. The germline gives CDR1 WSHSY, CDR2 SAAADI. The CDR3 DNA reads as TGCGCCAGCAGCTTGCTGACTAGCGGAGTCTCCTACGAGCAGTACTTC. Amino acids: CASSLLTSGVSYEQYF.

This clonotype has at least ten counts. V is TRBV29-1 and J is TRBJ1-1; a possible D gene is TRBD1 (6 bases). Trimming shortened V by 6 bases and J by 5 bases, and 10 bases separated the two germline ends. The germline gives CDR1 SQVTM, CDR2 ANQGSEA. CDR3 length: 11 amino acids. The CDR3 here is CSVGGRTEAFF. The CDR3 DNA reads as TGCAGCGTGGGGGGGCGGACTGAAGCTTTCTTT.

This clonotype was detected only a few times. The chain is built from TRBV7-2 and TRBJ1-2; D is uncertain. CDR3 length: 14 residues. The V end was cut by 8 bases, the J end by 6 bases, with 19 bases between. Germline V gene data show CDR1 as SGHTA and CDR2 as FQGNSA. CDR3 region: CASSPPWPPNGYTF. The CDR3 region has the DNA TGTGCCAGCTCACCTCCTTGGCCGCCCAATGGCTACACCTTC.

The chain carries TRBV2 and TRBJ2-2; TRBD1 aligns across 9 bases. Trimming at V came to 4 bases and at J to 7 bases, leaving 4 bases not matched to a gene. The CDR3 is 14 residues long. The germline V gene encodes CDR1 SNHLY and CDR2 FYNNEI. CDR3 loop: CASSGQGDVGELFF. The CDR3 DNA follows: TGTGCCAGCAGTGGACAGGGGGACGTCGGGGAGCTGTTTTTT.

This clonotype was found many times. The CDR3 is CAISNTQGVYQPQHF. CDR3 bases: TGTGCCATCAGTAACACACAGGGGGTATATCAGCCCCAGCATTTT. The gene calls are TRBV10-3 and TRBJ1-5, with TRBD1 matching 8 bases. This CDR3 spans 15 amino acids. The junction had 8 bases not matched to a gene; V was cut back by 5 bases and J by 5 bases. CDR1 is ENHRY, CDR2 SYGVKD, per germline.

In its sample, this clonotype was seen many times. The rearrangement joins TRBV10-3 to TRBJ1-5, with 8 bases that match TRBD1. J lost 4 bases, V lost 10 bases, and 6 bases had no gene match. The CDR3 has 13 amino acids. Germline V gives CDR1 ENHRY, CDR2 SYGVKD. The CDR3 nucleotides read TGTGCCACCCAGGGACAGGAGAATCAGCCCCAGCATTTT. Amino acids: CATQGQENQPQHF.

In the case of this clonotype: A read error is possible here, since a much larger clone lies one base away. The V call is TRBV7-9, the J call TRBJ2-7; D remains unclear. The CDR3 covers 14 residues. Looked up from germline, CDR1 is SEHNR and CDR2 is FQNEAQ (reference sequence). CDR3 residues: CASSRGMGSYDQYF. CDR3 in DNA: TGTGCCAGCAGCCGTGGGATGGGCTCCTACGATCAGTACTTC.

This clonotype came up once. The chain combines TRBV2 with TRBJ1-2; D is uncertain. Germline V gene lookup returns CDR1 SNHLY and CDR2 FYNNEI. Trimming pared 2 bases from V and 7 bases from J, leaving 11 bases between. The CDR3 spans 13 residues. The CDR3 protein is CASSELDVSGYTF. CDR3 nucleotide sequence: TGTGCCAGCAGTGAACTGGACGTTTCTGGCTACACCTTC.

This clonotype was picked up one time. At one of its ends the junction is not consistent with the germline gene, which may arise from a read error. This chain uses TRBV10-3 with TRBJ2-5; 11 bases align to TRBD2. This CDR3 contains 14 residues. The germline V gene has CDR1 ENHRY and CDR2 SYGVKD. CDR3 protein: CASSGHSSGRSQYF. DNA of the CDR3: TGTGCCAGCAGTGGGCACTCTAGCGGGAGGTCCCAGTACTTC.

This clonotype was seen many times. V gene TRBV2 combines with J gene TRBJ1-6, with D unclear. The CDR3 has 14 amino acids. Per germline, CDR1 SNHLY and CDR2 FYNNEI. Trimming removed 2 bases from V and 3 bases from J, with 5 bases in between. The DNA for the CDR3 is TGTGCCAGCAGTGAATCCTTCTATAATTCACCCCTCCACTTT. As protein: CASSESFYNSPLHF.

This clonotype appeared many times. The CDR3 nucleotides are TGTGCCAGCAGCCAGGGCAGCCGTGGAAACACCATATATTTT. Translation gives CASSQGSRGNTIYF. V is TRBV9 and J is TRBJ1-3; TRBD1 is a possible D gene (5 bases). Trimming removed 4 bases at V and 3 bases at J, with 11 bases between. The CDR3 loop spans 14 amino acids. Germline V gene lookup returns CDR1 SGDLS and CDR2 YYNGEE.

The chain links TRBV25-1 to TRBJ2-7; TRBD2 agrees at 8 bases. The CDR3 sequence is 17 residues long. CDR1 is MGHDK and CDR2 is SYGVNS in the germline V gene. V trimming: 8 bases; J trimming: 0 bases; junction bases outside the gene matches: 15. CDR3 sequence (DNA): TGTGCCAGCTCACCACCGATGGTCGGGAGGGCCTCCTACGAGCAGTACTTC. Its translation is CASSPPMVGRASYEQYF.

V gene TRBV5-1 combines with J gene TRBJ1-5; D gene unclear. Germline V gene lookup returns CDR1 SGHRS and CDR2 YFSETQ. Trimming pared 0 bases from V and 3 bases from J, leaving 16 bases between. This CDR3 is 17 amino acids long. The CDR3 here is CASSLATDGIINQPQHF. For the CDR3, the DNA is TGCGCCAGCAGCTTGGCGACCGATGGTATTATCAATCAGCCCCAGCATTTT.